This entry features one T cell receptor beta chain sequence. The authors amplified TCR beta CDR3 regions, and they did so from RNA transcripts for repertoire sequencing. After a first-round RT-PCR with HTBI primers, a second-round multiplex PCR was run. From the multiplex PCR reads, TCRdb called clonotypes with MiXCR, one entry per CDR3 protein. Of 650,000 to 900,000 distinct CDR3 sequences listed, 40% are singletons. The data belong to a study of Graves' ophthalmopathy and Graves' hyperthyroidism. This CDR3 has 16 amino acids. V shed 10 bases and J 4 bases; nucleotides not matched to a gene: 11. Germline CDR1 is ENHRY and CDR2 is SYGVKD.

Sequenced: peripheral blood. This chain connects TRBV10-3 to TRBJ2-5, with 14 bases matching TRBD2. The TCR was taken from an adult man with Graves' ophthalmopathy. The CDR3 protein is CASRGLAGEGGETQYF. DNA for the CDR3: TGTGCCAGCAGGGGACTAGCGGGAGAAGGGGGAGAGACCCAGTACTTC.